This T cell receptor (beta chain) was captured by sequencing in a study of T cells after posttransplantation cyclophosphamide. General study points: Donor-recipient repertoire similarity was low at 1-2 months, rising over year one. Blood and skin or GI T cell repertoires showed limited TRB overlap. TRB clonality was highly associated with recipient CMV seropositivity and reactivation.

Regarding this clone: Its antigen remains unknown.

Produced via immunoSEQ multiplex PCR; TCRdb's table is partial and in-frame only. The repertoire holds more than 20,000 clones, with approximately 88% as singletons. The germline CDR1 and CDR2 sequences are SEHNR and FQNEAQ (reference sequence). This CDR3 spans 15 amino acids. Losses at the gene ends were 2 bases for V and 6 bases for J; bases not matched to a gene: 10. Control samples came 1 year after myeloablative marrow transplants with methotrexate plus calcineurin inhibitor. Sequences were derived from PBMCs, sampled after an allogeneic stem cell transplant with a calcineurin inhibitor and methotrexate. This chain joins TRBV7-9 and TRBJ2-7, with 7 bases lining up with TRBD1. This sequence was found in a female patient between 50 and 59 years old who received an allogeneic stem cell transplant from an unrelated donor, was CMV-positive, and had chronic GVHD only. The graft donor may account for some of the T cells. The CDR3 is CASSLRGGFSGEQYF. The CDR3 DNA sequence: TGTGCCAGCAGCTTAAGAGGGGGCTTTTCTGGCGAGCAGTACTTC.